This TCR beta chain was sequenced for a study of OX40 agonist ivuxolimab in advanced cancers. A note on the overall study: The costimulatory receptor OX40 (CD134) was targeted by ivuxolimab, a fully human IgG2 agonistic monoclonal antibody. Intravenous ivuxolimab was administered to patients every 2 weeks at six dose levels: 0.01, 0.1, 0.3, 1.5, 3 and 10 mg/kg. Of the roughly 54 dose-escalation patients, hepatocellular carcinoma was present in approximately 20, melanoma in around 15, renal cell carcinoma in 9 and head and neck cancer in 9. A male proportion of 82.7% and a mean age of approximately 58 years, ranging from about 20 to 80, were recorded for the dose-escalation cohort. Patients were allowed to have had prior anti-PD-1, anti-PD-L1 or anti-CTLA-4 therapy, and around 41% of the dose-escalation patients had previously received checkpoint inhibitors. Partial responses occurred in three dose-escalation patients, of whom one had hepatocellular carcinoma and two had cutaneous melanoma. Peripheral TCRbeta sequencing was intended to test whether TCR sequence diversity was altered and clonal T-cell expansion was caused by ivuxolimab. The monotherapy dose-escalation portion (N of about 50 patients) of the phase I ivuxolimab trial is reported in the paper.

From the cysteine up to the phenylalanine, the CDR3 has a length of 12 residues. The entry retains the CDR3 DNA only, 36 bases that are in frame from base 1. The germline V gene supplies CDR1 MDHEN and CDR2 SYDVKM. The V end loses 4 bases and the J end loses 6 bases, and a stretch of 8 bases separates them. What the study reported, not specific to this receptor: Antigen specificity was not determined for the clonally expanded peripheral T cells. At doses from 0.1 to 3.0 mg/kg, clonal expansion was seen in both CD4+ and CD8+ blood T cells between baseline and week 6. After ivuxolimab, expanded clones were on average more numerous among CD8+ T cells than among CD4+ T cells. Partial responders in the 0.1-3.0 mg/kg groups had among the lowest normalized peripheral clonal expansion, especially among CD8+ T cells. Low levels of normalized T-cell clonal expansion were also shown by some nonresponding patients.

The trial excluded patients who had a history of autoimmune disease or were on systemic immunosuppression. Peripheral blood for TCR sequencing was drawn from every dose cohort at baseline, at cycle 4 day 1 and at cycle 7 day 1. The samples were drawn from a first-in-human, open-label, multicenter phase I dose-escalation trial of ivuxolimab. Adults with locally advanced or metastatic melanoma, renal cell carcinoma, hepatocellular carcinoma or head and neck squamous cell carcinoma were enrolled in the trial. Before TCR sequencing, CD4+ T cells and CD8+ T cells from peripheral blood were sorted into separate populations. Concerning this clone itself: No antigen is known for it. Base quality data are lacking; no much larger clone is found one base away.

For sequencing of the TCRbeta CDR3 region, genomic DNA was extracted from the sorted cells. TCRbeta CDR3 regions were sequenced using the immunoSEQ Assay. TCRdb retrieved this table from immuneACCESS and kept in-frame rearrangements only. Not all clones are present; in checked studies, unresolved V genes account for under half, and no reason is known for the remainder. The sample has 20,000 to 25,000 clones on record, roughly 80% of them singletons. Nearly 35% of the sample comes from the top ten. The input for sequencing was CD4+ or CD8+ T cells sorted from blood, taken in a trial of the OX40 agonist ivuxolimab. This sequence uses TRBV28 and TRBJ2-3, with an unclear D gene assignment. This TCR was sampled from an adult with an advanced solid tumor such as melanoma, head and neck, liver or kidney cancer. The CDR3 amino acid sequence is: CASSSTGDTQYF. The nucleotide sequence reads TGTGCCAGCAGTTCAACTGGCGATACGCAGTATTTT.